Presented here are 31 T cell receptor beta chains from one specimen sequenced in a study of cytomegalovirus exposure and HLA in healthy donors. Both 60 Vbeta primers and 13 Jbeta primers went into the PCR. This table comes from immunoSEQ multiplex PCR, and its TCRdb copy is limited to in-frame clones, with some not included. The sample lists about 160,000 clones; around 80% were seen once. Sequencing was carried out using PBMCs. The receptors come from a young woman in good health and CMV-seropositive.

CDR3 protein: CASSPSTGHTEAFF. The DNA of the CDR3 is TGTGCCAGCAGCCCCTCAACAGGCCACACTGAAGCTTTCTTT. The chain employs TRBV7-3 and TRBJ1-1; possible D gene TRBD1, 5 bases. Deletions cut 5 bases from V and 3 bases from J, with 13 bases between. Germline-derived CDR1 and CDR2 are SGHTA and FQGTGA. The length of the CDR3 is 14 residues.

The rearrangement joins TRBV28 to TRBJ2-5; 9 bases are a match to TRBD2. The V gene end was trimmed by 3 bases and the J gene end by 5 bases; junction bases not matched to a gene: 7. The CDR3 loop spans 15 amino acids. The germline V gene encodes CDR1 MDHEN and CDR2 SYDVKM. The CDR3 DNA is TGTGCCAGCAGTTTTGCGGGGGGGCCGGAGGAGACCCAGTACTTC. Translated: CASSFAGGPEETQYF.

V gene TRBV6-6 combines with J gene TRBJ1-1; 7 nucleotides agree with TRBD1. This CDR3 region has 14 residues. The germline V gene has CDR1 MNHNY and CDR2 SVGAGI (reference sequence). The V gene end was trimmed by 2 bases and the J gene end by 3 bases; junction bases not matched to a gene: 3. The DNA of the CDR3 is TGTGCCAGCAGTTACGGAGGGGGCTACACTGAAGCTTTCTTT. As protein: CASSYGGGYTEAFF.

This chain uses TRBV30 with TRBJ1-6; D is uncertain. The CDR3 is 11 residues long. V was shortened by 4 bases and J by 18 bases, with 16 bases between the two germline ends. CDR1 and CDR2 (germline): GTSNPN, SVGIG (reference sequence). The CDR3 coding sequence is TGTGCCTGGATGAGAGGAGACCTACCCCACTTT. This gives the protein CAWMRGDLPHF.

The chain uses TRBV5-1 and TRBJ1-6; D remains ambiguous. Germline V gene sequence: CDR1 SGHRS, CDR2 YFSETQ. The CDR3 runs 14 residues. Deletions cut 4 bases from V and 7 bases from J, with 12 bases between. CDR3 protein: CASSPDGVNSPLHF. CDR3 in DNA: TGCGCCAGCAGCCCGGATGGAGTCAATTCACCCCTCCACTTT.

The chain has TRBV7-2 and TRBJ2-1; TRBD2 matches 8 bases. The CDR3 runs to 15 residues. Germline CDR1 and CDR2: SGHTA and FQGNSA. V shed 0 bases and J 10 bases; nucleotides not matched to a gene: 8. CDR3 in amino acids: CASSLASGGYREQFF. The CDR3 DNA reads TGTGCCAGCAGCTTAGCGAGCGGGGGCTACAGGGAGCAGTTCTTC.

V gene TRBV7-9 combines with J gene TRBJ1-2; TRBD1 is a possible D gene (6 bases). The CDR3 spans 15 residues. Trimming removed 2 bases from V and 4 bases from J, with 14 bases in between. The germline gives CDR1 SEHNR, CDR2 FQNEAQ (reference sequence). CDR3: CASSLNVGAGYGYTF. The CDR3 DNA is TGTGCCAGCAGCTTAAACGTGGGGGCAGGCTATGGCTACACCTTC.

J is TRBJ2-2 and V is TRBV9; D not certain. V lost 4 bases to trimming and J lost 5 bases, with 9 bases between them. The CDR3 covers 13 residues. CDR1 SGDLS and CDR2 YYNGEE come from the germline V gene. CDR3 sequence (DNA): TGTGCCAGCAGCATATATTCGACCGGGGAGCTGTTTTTT. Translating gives CASSIYSTGELFF.

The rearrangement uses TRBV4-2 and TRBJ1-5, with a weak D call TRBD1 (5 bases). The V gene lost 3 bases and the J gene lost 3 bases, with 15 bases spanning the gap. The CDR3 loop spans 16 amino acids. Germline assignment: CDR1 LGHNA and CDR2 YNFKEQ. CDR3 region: CASSQIGRADNQPQHF. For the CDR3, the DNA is TGTGCCAGCAGCCAGATTGGCAGGGCAGACAATCAGCCCCAGCATTTT.

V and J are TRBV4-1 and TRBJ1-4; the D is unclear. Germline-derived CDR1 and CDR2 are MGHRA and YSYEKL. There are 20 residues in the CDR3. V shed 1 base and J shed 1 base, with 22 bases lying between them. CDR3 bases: TGCGCCAGCAGCCAAGGCCCCCGTCCCCACCAGAGGGAAACTAATGAAAAACTGTTTTTT. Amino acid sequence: CASSQGPRPHQRETNEKLFF.

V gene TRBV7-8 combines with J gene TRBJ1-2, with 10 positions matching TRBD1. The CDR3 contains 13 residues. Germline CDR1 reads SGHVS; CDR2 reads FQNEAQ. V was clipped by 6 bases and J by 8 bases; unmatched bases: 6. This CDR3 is CASSQPGQGGYTF. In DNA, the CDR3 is TGTGCCAGCAGTCAACCGGGACAGGGGGGCTACACCTTC.

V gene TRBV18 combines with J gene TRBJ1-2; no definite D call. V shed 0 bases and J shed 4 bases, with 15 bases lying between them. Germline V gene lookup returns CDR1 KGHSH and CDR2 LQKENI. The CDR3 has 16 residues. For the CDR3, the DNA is TGTGCCAGCTCACCACCGTCTACCCCTCTTGGCTATGGCTACACCTTC. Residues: CASSPPSTPLGYGYTF.

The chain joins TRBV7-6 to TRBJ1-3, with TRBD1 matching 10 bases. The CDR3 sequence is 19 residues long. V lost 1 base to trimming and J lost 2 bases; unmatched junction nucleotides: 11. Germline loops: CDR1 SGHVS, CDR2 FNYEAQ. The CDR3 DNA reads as TGTGCCAGCAGCTTAGATATAATGGGACAGGGGAGAACTGGAAACACCATATATTTT. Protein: CASSLDIMGQGRTGNTIYF.

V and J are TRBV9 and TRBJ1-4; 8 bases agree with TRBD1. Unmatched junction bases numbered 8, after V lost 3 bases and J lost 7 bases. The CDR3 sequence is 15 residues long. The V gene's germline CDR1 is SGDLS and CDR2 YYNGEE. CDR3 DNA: TGTGCCAGCAGCGCTAGGCCCGGGACAGGTGAAAAACTGTTTTTT. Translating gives CASSARPGTGEKLFF.

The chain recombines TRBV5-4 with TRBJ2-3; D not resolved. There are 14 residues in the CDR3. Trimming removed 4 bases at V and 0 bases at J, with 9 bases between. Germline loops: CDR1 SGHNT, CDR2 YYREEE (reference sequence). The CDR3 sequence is CASSERSSTDTQYF. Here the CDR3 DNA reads TGTGCCAGCAGCGAGAGGTCTAGCACAGATACGCAGTATTTT.

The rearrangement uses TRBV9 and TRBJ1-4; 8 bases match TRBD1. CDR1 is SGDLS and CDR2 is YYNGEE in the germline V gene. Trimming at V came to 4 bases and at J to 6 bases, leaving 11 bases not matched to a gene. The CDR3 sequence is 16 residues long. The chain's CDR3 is CASSPRPDRVYEKLFF. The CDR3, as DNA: TGTGCCAGCAGCCCCCGCCCGGACAGGGTGTATGAAAAACTGTTTTTT.

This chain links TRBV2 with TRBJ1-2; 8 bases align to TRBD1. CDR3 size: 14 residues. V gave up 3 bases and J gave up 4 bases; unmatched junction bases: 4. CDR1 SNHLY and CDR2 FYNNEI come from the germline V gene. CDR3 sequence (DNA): TGTGCCAGCAGTGACAGGGGGCTTGCCTATGGCTACACCTTC. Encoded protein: CASSDRGLAYGYTF. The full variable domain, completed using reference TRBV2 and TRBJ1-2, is EPEVTQTPSHQVTQMGQEVILRCVPISNHLYFYWYRQILGQKVEFLVSFYNNEISEKSEIFDDQFSVERPDGSNFTLKIRSTKLEDSAMYFCASSDRGLAYGYTFGSGTRLTVV.

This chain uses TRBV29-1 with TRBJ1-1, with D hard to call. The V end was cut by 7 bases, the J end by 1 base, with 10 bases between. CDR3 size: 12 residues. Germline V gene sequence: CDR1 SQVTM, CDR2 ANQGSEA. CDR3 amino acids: CSGKTPNTEAFF. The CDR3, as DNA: TGCAGCGGTAAGACACCGAACACTGAAGCTTTCTTT. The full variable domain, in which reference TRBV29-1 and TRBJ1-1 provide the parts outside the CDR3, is SAVISQKPSRDICQRGTSLTIQCQVDSQVTMMFWYRQQPGQSLTLIATANQGSEATYESGFVIDKFPISRPNLTFSTLTVSNMSPEDSSIYLCSGKTPNTEAFFGQGTRLTVV.

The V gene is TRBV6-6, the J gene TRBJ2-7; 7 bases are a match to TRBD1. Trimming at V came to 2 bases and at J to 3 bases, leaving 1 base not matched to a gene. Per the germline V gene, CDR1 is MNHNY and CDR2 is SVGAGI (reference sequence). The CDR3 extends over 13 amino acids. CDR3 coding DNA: TGTGCCAGCAGTTACGGGACAGTCTACGAGCAGTACTTC. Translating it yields CASSYGTVYEQYF.

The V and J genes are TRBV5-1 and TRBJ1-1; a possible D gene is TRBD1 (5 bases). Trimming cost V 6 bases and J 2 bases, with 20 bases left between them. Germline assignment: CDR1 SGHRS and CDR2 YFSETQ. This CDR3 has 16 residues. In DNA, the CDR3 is TGCGCCAGCACCCGCGATTGGGGGGTCGTAAACACTGAAGCTTTCTTT. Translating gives CASTRDWGVVNTEAFF. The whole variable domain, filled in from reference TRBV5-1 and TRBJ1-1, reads KAGVTQTPRYLIKTRGQQVTLSCSPISGHRSVSWYQQTPGQGLQFLFEYFSETQRNKGNFPGRFSGRQFSNSRSEMNVSTLELGDSALYLCASTRDWGVVNTEAFFGQGTRLTVV.

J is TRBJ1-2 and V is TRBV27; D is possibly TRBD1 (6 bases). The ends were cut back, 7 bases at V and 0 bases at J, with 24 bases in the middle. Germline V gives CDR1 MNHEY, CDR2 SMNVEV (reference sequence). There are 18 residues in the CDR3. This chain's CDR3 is CASKLSPAIWGPNYGYTF. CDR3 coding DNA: TGTGCCAGCAAGCTTTCTCCCGCGATCTGGGGGCCTAACTATGGCTACACCTTC.

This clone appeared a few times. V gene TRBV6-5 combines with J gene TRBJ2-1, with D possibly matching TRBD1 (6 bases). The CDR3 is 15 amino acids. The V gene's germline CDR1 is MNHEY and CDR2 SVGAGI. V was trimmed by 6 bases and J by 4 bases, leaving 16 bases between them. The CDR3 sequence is CASSPRDTHYNEQFF. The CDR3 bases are TGTGCCAGCAGCCCCCGGGACACCCATTACAATGAGCAGTTCTTC.

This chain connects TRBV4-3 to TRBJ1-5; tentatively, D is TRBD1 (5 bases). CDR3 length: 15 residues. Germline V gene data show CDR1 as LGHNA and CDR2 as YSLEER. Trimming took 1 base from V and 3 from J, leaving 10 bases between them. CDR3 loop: CASSQGRGTNQPQHF. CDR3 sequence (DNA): TGCGCCAGCAGCCAAGGACGGGGGACCAATCAGCCCCAGCATTTT.

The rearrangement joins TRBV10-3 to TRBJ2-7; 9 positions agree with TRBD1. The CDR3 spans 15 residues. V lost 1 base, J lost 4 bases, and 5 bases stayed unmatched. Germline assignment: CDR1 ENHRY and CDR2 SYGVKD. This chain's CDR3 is CAISELDRGEYEQYF. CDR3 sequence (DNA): TGTGCCATCAGTGAGTTGGACAGGGGAGAGTACGAGCAGTACTTC.

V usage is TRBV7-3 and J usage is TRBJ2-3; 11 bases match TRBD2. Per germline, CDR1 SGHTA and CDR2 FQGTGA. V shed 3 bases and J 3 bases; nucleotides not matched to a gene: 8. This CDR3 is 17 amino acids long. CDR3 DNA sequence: TGTGCCAGCAGCTTGAGTAGCGGGGGGGTGAATACAGATACGCAGTATTTT. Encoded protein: CASSLSSGGVNTDTQYF.

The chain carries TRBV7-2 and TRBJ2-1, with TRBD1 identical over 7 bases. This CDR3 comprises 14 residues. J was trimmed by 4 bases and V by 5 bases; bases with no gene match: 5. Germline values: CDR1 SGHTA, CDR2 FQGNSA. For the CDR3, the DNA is TGTGCCAGCAGCCGACAGGGTCTATACAATGAGCAGTTCTTC. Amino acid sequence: CASSRQGLYNEQFF. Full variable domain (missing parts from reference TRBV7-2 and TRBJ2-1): GAGVSQSPSNKVTEKGKDVELRCDPISGHTALYWYRQSLGQGLEFLIYFQGNSAPDKSGLPSDRFSAERTGGSVSTLTIQRTQQEDSAVYLCASSRQGLYNEQFFGPGTRLTVL.

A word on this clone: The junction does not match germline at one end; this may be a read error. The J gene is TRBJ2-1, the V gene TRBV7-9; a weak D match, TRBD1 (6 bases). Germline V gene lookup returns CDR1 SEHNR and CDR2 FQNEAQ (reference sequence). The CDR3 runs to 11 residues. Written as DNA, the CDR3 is TGTTCCAGCAGCTTGCCCAACAGGGAGTTCTTC. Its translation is CSSSLPNREFF.

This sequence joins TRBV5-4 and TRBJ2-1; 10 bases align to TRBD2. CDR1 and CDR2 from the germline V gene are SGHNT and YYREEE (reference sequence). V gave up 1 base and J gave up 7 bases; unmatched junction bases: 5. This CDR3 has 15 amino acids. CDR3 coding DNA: TGTGCCAGCAGCTTGTCGGTTAGCGGGGGGAATGAGCAGTTCTTC. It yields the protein CASSLSVSGGNEQFF.

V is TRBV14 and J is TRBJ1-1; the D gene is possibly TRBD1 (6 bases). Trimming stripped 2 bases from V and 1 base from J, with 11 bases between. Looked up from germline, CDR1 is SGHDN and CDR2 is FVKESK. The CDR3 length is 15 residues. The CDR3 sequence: CASSQFGGPNTEAFF. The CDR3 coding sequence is TGTGCCAGCAGCCAATTCGGGGGGCCGAACACTGAAGCTTTCTTT.

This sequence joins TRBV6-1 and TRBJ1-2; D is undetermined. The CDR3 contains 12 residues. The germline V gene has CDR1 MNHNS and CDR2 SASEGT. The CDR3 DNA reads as TGTGCGTCACTGGCGGGCGACTATGGCTACACCTTC. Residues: CASLAGDYGYTF.

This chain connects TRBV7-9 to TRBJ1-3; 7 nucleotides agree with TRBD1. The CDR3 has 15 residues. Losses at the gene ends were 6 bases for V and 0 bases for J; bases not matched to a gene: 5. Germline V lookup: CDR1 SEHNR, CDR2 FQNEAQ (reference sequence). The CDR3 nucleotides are TGTGCCAGCAGGCCAGGGGGTTCCTCTGGAAACACCATATATTTT. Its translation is CASRPGGSSGNTIYF.